Presented here are 9 T cell receptor beta chains from one specimen sequenced in a study of cytomegalovirus exposure and HLA in healthy donors. The PCR employed 60 Vbeta primers together with 13 Jbeta primers. Produced via immunoSEQ multiplex PCR; TCRdb's table is partial and in-frame only. The sample holds fewer than 100,000 clones, under 75% seen once. The sample consisted of PBMCs. These receptors came from a female donor in good health and CMV-seronegative.

The chain uses TRBV10-3 and TRBJ2-3, with TRBD2 matching over 7 bases. V lost 6 bases and J lost 2; bases outside the gene matches: 5. This CDR3 has 14 residues. CDR1 is ENHRY, CDR2 SYGVKD, per germline. CDR3 amino acids: CAIRGTTDTDTQYF. As DNA, the CDR3 is TGTGCCATCAGAGGGACTACAGACACAGATACGCAGTATTTT.

V and J are TRBV10-2 and TRBJ1-1; D ambiguous. The CDR3 spans 13 residues. The V gene lost 11 bases and the J gene lost 4 bases, with 17 bases spanning the gap. Germline assignment: CDR1 WSHSY and CDR2 SAAADI. CDR3 sequence reads: CAADSGSFTEAFF. CDR3 sequence (DNA): TGCGCCGCTGACTCGGGGAGTTTCACTGAAGCTTTCTTT.

The chain is built from TRBV14 and TRBJ1-2, with no clear D. Germline V gives CDR1 SGHDN, CDR2 FVKESK. V lost 10 bases to trimming and J lost 8 bases, with 29 bases between them. CDR3 length: 16 residues. CDR3 nucleotides: TGTGCCACCTCCTCGCTTCTGAGTTGGTACTGGTCCGGCTACACCTTC. As protein: CATSSLLSWYWSGYTF.

V gene TRBV4-3 combines with J gene TRBJ1-2; 7 bases are shared with TRBD1. CDR1 is LGHNA, CDR2 YSLEER, per germline. The CDR3 is 14 residues long. V gave up 3 bases and J gave up 4 bases; unmatched junction bases: 5. The CDR3 bases are TGCGCCAGCAGCCAGGTCCGGGACAGCTATGGCTACACCTTC. This gives the protein CASSQVRDSYGYTF.

The CDR3 loop reads CASSPDRDYEQYF. In DNA form, the CDR3 reads TGTGCCAGCTCACCAGATCGGGACTACGAGCAGTACTTC. V is TRBV18 and J is TRBJ2-7; TRBD2 might be the D (5 bases). This CDR3 contains 13 residues. V was cut by 2 bases and J by 3 bases, with 8 bases left in between. In germline, CDR1 is KGHSH, CDR2 LQKENI.

The rearrangement links TRBV19 to TRBJ1-1; D call uncertain. CDR3 length equals 15 residues. V shed 3 bases and J shed 8 bases, with 19 bases lying between them. Germline lookup yields CDR1 LNHDA and CDR2 SQIVND (reference sequence). Here the CDR3 DNA reads TGTGCCAGTAGTATCGGTCCTGACGGAGCCGGAGAAGCTTTCTTT. This codes for CASSIGPDGAGEAFF.

This chain uses TRBV11-2 with TRBJ2-7; no reliable D call. V was cut by 1 base and J by 7 bases, with 11 bases left in between. The CDR3 is 13 amino acids. Germline V lookup: CDR1 SGHAT, CDR2 FQNNGV. DNA of the CDR3: TGTGCCAGCAGCTTAGTACCAGGCGATGAGCAGTACTTC. Translation gives CASSLVPGDEQYF.

The V and J genes are TRBV28 and TRBJ2-7, with D hard to call. The germline V gene encodes CDR1 MDHEN and CDR2 SYDVKM. V was pared by 1 base and J by 1 base, with 8 bases between. The CDR3 covers 14 residues. CDR3 sequence reads: CASSLLGLSYEQYF. CDR3 nucleotide sequence: TGTGCCAGCAGTTTATTGGGCCTATCCTACGAGCAGTACTTC. Combining the CDR3 with reference TRBV28 and TRBJ2-7 gives the whole variable domain DVKVTQSSRYLVKRTGEKVFLECVQDMDHENMFWYRQDPGLGLRLIYFSYDVKMKEKGDIPEGYSVSREKKERFSLILESASTNQTSMYLCASSLLGLSYEQYFGPGTRLTVT.

The gene calls are TRBV7-6 and TRBJ1-5; TRBD1 aligns across 11 bases. Germline trimming cut 5 bases from V and 6 bases from J; bases unmatched to any gene: 6. Per the germline V gene, CDR1 is SGHVS and CDR2 is FNYEAQ. This CDR3 spans 15 amino acids. DNA of the CDR3: TGTGCCAGCAGCCCCGGACAGGGGGCGGGTCAGCCCCAGCATTTT. This gives the protein CASSPGQGAGQPQHF. Using reference TRBV7-6 and TRBJ1-5 for the parts outside the CDR3, the full variable domain is GAGVSQSPRYKVTKRGQDVALRCDPISGHVSLYWYRQALGQGPEFLTYFNYEAQQDKSGLPNDRFSAERPEGSISTLTIQRTEQRDSAMYRCASSPGQGAGQPQHFGDGTRLSIL.